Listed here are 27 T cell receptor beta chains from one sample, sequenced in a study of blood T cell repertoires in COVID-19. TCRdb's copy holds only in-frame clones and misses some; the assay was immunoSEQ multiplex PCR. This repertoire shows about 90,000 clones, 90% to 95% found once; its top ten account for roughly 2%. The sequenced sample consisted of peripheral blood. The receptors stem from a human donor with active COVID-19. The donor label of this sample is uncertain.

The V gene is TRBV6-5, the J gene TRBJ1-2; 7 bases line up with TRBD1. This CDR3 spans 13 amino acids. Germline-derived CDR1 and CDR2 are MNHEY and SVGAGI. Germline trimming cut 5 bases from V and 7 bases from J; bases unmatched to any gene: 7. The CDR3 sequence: CASSPRQGGGYTF. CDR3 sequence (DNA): TGTGCCAGCAGTCCAAGACAGGGCGGTGGCTACACCTTC.

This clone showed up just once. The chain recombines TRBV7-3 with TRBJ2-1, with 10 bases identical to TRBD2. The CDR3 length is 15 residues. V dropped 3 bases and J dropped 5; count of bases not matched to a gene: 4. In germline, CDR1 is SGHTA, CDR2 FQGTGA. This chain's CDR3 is CASSFKRGGNNEQFF. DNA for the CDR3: TGTGCCAGCAGCTTTAAGCGGGGGGGAAACAATGAGCAGTTCTTC. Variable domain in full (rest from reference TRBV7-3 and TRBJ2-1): GAGVSQTPSNKVTEKGKYVELRCDPISGHTALYWYRQSLGQGPEFLIYFQGTGAADDSGLPNDRFFAVRPEGSVSTLKIQRTERGDSAVYLCASSFKRGGNNEQFFGPGTRLTVL.

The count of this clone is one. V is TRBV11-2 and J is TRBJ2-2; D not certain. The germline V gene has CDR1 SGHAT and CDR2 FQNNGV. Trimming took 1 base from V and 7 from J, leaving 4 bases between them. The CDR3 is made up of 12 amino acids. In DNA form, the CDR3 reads TGTGCCAGCAGCTTAGCAGGCGGGGAGCTGTTTTTT. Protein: CASSLAGGELFF.

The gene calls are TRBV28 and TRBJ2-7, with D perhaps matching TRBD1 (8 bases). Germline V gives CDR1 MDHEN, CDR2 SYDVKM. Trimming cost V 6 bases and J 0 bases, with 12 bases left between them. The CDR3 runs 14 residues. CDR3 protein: CASSTGGDSYEQYF. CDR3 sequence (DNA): TGTGCCAGCAGCACAGGGGGGGACTCCTACGAGCAGTACTTC. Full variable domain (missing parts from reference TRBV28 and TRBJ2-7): DVKVTQSSRYLVKRTGEKVFLECVQDMDHENMFWYRQDPGLGLRLIYFSYDVKMKEKGDIPEGYSVSREKKERFSLILESASTNQTSMYLCASSTGGDSYEQYFGPGTRLTVT.

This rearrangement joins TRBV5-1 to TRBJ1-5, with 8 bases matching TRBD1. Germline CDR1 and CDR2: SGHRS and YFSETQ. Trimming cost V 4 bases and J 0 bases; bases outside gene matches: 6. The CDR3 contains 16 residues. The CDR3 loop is CASSTGTGGSNQPQHF. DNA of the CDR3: TGCGCCAGCAGCACCGGGACAGGCGGTAGCAATCAGCCCCAGCATTTT.

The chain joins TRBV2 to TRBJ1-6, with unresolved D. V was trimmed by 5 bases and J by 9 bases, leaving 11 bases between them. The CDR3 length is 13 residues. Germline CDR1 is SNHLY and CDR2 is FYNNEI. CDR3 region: CASSLPGGSPLHF. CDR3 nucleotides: TGTGCCAGCAGTTTACCCGGCGGTTCACCCCTCCACTTT. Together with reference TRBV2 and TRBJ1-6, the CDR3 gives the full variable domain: EPEVTQTPSHQVTQMGQEVILRCVPISNHLYFYWYRQILGQKVEFLVSFYNNEISEKSEIFDDQFSVERPDGSNFTLKIRSTKLEDSAMYFCASSLPGGSPLHFGNGTRLTVT.

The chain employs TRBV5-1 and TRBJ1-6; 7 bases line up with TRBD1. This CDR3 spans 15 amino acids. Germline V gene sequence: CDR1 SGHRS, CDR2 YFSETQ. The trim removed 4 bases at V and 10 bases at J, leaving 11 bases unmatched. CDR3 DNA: TGCGCCAGCAGCCCCCAGGGGGGCACGGGATCACCCCTCCACTTT. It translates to CASSPQGGTGSPLHF.

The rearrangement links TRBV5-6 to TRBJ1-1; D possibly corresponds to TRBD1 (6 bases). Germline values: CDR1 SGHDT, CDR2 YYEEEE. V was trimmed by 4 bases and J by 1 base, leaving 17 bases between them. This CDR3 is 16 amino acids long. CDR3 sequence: CASSLELRTANTEAFF. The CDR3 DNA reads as TGTGCCAGCAGCCTCGAACTCCGGACAGCGAACACTGAAGCTTTCTTT.

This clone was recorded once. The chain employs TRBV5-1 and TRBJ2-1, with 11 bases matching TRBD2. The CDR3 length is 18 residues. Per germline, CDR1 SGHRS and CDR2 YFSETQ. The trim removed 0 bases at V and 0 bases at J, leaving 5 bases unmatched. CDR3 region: CASSLVPSGGSSYNEQFF. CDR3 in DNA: TGCGCCAGCAGCTTGGTACCTAGCGGGGGGAGCTCCTACAATGAGCAGTTCTTC.

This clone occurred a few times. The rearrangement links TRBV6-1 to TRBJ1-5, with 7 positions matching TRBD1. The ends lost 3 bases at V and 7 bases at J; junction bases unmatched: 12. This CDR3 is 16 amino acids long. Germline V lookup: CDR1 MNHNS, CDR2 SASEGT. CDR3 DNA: TGTGCCAGCAGTGAGTCCGCGGAGGGGGCTGGGCAGCCCCAGCATTTT. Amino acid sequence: CASSESAEGAGQPQHF.

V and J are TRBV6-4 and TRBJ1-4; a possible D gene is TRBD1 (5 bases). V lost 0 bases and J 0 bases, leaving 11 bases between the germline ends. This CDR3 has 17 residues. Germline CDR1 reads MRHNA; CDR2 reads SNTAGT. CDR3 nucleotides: TGTGCCAGCAGTGACTCGGGAGGGGAGTCAACTAATGAAAAACTGTTTTTT. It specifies CASSDSGGESTNEKLFF.

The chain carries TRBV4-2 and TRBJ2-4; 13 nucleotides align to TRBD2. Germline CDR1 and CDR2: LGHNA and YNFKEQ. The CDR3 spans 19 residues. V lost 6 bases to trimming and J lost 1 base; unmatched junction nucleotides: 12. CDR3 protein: CASSDGLAGAPGAKNIQYF. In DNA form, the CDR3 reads TGTGCCAGCAGTGATGGACTAGCGGGGGCCCCGGGCGCCAAAAACATTCAGTACTTC.

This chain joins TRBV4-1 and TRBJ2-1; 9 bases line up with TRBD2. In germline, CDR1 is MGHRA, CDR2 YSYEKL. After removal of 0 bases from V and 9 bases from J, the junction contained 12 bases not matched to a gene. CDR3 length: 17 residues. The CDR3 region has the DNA TGCGCCAGCAGCCAAGATGGGGGCGGGGGGGCGCTCCCTGAGCAGTTCTTC. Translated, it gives CASSQDGGGGALPEQFF.

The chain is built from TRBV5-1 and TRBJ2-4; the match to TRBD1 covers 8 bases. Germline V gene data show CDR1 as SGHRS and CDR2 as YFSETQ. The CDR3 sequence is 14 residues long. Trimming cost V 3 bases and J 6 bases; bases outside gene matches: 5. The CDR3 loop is CASSSTGAGNIQYF. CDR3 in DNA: TGCGCCAGCAGCTCGACAGGGGCGGGAAACATTCAGTACTTC.

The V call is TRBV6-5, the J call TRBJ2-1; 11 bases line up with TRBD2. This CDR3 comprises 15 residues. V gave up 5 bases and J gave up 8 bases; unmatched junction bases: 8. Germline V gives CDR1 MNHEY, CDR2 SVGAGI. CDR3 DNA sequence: TGTGCCAGCAGTACCCCTAGCGGGGGGATGGATGAGCAGTTCTTC. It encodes CASSTPSGGMDEQFF.

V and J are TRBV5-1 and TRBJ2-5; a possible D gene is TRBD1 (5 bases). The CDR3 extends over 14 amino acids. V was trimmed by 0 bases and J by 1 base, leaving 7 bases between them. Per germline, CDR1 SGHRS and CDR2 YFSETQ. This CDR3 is CASSLEQGQETQYF. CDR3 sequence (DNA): TGCGCCAGCAGCTTGGAGCAGGGCCAAGAGACCCAGTACTTC.

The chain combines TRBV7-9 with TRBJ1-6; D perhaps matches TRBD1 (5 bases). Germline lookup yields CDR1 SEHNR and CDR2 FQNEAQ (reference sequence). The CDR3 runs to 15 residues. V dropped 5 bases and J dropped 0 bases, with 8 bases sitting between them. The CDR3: CASSQGSSYNSPLHF. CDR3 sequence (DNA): TGTGCCAGCAGCCAGGGAAGCTCCTATAATTCACCCCTCCACTTT.

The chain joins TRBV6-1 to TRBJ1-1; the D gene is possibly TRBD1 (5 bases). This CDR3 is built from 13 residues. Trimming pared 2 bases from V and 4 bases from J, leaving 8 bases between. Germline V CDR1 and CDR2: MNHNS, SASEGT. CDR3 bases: TGTGCCAGCAGTGAATGGAGGGGCACTGAAGCTTTCTTT. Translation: CASSEWRGTEAFF.

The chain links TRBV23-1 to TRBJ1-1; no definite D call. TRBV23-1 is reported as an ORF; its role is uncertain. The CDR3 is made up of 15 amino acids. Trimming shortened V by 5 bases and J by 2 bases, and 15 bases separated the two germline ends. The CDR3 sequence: CASSSASGPNTEAFF. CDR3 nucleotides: TGCGCCAGCAGTTCAGCCAGCGGACCAAACACTGAAGCTTTCTTT.

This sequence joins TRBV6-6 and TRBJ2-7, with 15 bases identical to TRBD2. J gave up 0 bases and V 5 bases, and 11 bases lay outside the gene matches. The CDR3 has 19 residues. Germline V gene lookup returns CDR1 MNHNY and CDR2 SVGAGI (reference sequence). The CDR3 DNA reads TGTGCCAGCAGTCCCAGGGGGGGGACTAGCGGGGGGAGCTCCTACGAGCAGTACTTC. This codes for CASSPRGGTSGGSSYEQYF.

The CDR3 sequence is CASSRWTSGDTDTQYF. The DNA of the CDR3 is TGTGCCAGCAGCCGGTGGACTAGCGGCGACACAGATACGCAGTATTTT. The chain has TRBV4-2 and TRBJ2-3; 10 positions match TRBD2. Losses at the gene ends were 4 bases for V and 2 bases for J; bases not matched to a gene: 6. The CDR3 is made up of 16 amino acids. Germline-derived CDR1 and CDR2 are LGHNA and YNFKEQ.

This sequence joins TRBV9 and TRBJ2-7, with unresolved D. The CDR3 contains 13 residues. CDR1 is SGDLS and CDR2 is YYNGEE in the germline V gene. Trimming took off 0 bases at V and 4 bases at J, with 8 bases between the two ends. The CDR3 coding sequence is TGTGCCAGCAGCGTAGCGACATCTTACGAGCAGTACTTC. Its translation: CASSVATSYEQYF.

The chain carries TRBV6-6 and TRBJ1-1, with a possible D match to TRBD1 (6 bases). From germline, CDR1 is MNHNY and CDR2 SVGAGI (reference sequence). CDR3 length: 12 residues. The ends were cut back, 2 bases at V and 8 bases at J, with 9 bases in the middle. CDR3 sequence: CASSYPGHEAFF. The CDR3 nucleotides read TGTGCCAGCAGTTACCCGGGACACGAAGCTTTCTTT.

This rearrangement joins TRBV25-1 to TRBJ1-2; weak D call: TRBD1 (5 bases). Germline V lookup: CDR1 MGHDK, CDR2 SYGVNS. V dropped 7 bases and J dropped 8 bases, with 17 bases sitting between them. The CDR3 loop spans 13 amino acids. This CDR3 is CASKQPGLGGYTF. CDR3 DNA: TGTGCCAGCAAACAACCGGGACTTGGGGGCTACACCTTC.

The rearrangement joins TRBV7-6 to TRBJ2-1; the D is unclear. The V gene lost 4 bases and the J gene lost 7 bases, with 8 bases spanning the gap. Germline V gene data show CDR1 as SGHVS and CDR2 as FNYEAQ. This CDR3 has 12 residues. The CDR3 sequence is CASSSARNEQFF. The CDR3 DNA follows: TGTGCCAGCAGCTCCGCCCGGAATGAGCAGTTCTTC. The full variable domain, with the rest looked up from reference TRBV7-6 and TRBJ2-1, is GAGVSQSPRYKVTKRGQDVALRCDPISGHVSLYWYRQALGQGPEFLTYFNYEAQQDKSGLPNDRFSAERPEGSISTLTIQRTEQRDSAMYRCASSSARNEQFFGPGTRLTVL.

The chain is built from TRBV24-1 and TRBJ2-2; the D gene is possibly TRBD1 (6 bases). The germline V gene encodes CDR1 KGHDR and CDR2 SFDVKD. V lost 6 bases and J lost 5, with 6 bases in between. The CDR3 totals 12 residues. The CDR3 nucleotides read TGTGCCACCAGTAGGGGGACCGGGGAGCTGTTTTTT. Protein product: CATSRGTGELFF.

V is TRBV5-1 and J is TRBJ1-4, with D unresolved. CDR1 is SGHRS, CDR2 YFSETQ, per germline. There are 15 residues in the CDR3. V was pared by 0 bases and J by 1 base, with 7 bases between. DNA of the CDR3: TGCGCCAGCAGCTTGGCGGGGAGAACTAATGAAAAACTGTTTTTT. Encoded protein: CASSLAGRTNEKLFF.